Shown below are 32 T cell receptor beta chains from a single sample sequenced in a study of naive and memory T cell subsets. Treatment: skin biopsy from PPD injection site in Mantoux-positive individual. An oligonucleotide containing a UMI was ligated to the 3' end of TCR cDNA. Amplification of ligated cDNA took four PCR rounds with SP2 and nested alpha and beta constant primers. TCRdb analysed the UMI-ligation and nested PCR reads with MiXCR anew, one entry per CDR3 protein. Of around 37,000 distinct CDR3 sequences in the sample, approximately 11% were seen once. The source was skin, collected from a tuberculin skin test site. The receptors were gathered from an adult in good health.

The chain joins TRBV19 to TRBJ2-6; D gene unclear. V dropped 7 bases and J dropped 0 bases, with 10 bases sitting between them. Germline V CDR1 and CDR2: LNHDA, SQIVND (reference sequence). The CDR3 has 15 residues. DNA for the CDR3: TGTGCCAGTATGGCCAGGCGCTCTGGGGCCAACGTCCTGACTTTC. This codes for CASMARRSGANVLTF.

The V gene is TRBV2, the J gene TRBJ2-1, with 9 bases that match TRBD2. Looked up from germline, CDR1 is SNHLY and CDR2 is FYNNEI. V lost 4 bases and J lost 7; bases outside the gene matches: 11. The CDR3 is 16 amino acids. Written as DNA, the CDR3 is TGTGCCAGCAGTGGATTAGCGGGAGAAGGGGGGAATGAGCAGTTCTTC. Residues: CASSGLAGEGGNEQFF.

The gene calls are TRBV7-9 and TRBJ2-3; D is perhaps TRBD1 or TRBD2 (5 bases each). CDR3 length: 15 amino acids. V lost 5 bases and J lost 6, with 18 bases in between. CDR1 and CDR2 (germline): SEHNR, FQNEAQ (reference sequence). In DNA, the CDR3 is TGTGCCAGCAGCAATGGGGCTAGCTCAAGGGATACGCAGTATTTT. As protein: CASSNGASSRDTQYF.

In its sample, this clonotype was seen many times. This rearrangement joins TRBV29-1 to TRBJ1-5; D unclear. The CDR3 is 15 amino acids. V was trimmed by 3 bases and J by 1 base, leaving 13 bases between them. The germline V gene encodes CDR1 SQVTM and CDR2 ANQGSEA. CDR3 in amino acids: CSVDSSGGSNQPQHF. The CDR3 region has the DNA TGCAGCGTTGACTCGTCTGGCGGCAGCAATCAGCCCCAGCATTTT.

The rearrangement links TRBV7-9 to TRBJ1-1; 7 bases line up with TRBD1. V dropped 3 bases and J dropped 1; count of bases not matched to a gene: 11. Germline V gene lookup returns CDR1 SEHNR and CDR2 FQNEAQ (reference sequence). This CDR3 region has 17 residues. In DNA, the CDR3 is TGTGCCAGCAGCTTTGCCGGAGCACAGGGGTGGAACACTGAAGCTTTCTTT. Translated, it gives CASSFAGAQGWNTEAFF.

The V gene is TRBV28, the J gene TRBJ1-5; tentative D call: TRBD1 (5 bases). Germline CDR1 MDHEN, CDR2 SYDVKM. The germline V and J ends were trimmed by 6 bases and 1 base, with 13 bases remaining between them. The CDR3 length is 15 residues. This CDR3 is CASSPGTVSNQPQHF. In nucleotides, the CDR3 is TGTGCCAGCAGCCCAGGGACTGTGAGCAATCAGCCCCAGCATTTT.

The chain has TRBV7-9 and TRBJ1-2; D remains ambiguous. The CDR3 is 13 residues long. V was cut by 5 bases and J by 2 bases, with 9 bases left in between. Germline lookup yields CDR1 SEHNR and CDR2 FQNEAQ (reference sequence). The chain's CDR3 is CASSLTENYGYTF. The CDR3 DNA reads TGTGCCAGCAGCCTGACGGAGAACTATGGCTACACCTTC. Variable domain in full (rest from reference TRBV7-9 and TRBJ1-2): DTGVSQNPRHKITKRGQNVTFRCDPISEHNRLYWYRQTLGQGPEFLTYFQNEAQLEKSRLLSDRFSAERPKGSFSTLEIQRTEQGDSAMYLCASSLTENYGYTFGSGTRLTVV.

This clonotype showed up many times. The chain is built from TRBV29-1 and TRBJ2-1, with 7 positions matching TRBD2. V lost 4 bases to trimming and J lost 7 bases; unmatched junction nucleotides: 10. Germline lookup yields CDR1 SQVTM and CDR2 ANQGSEA. There are 14 residues in the CDR3. CDR3 nucleotides: TGCAGCGTTGTGGCCTGGGGGGGGGGAAATGAGCAGTTCTTC. It specifies CSVVAWGGGNEQFF.

The sample holds a few counts of this clonotype. V and J are TRBV14 and TRBJ2-5, with D maybe TRBD2 (5 bases). The CDR3 spans 13 residues. Trimming left V 1 base short and J 4 bases short, with 7 bases between. Germline V gene lookup returns CDR1 SGHDN and CDR2 FVKESK. CDR3 residues: CASSQGTGETQYF. For the CDR3, the DNA is TGTGCCAGCAGCCAAGGGACTGGAGAGACCCAGTACTTC.

This clonotype was counted ten times or more. V usage is TRBV27 and J usage is TRBJ2-1; D is ambiguous. The V end lost 3 bases, the J end lost 0 bases, and 6 bases lay between the germline ends. The CDR3 runs to 14 residues. Germline-derived CDR1 and CDR2 are MNHEY and SMNVEV (reference sequence). The chain's CDR3 is CASSFSSSYNEQFF. DNA of the CDR3: TGTGCCAGCAGTTTCTCGAGCTCCTACAATGAGCAGTTCTTC.

This clonotype was picked up one time. The rearrangement uses TRBV18 and TRBJ2-7, with a tentative D call TRBD1 (5 bases). The length of the CDR3 is 15 residues. CDR1 and CDR2 (germline): KGHSH, LQKENI. Trimming cost V 4 bases and J 3 bases, with 16 bases left between them. The CDR3 sequence: CASSHPSRGIYEQYF. CDR3 nucleotides: TGTGCCAGCTCACACCCGAGTAGGGGAATCTACGAGCAGTACTTC.

This clonotype was seen only a few times. The rearrangement links TRBV9 to TRBJ2-3; the D gene could be TRBD1 or TRBD2 (5 bases each). V gave up 1 base and J gave up 0 bases, with 15 bases separating them. Germline V gene data show CDR1 as SGDLS and CDR2 as YYNGEE. There are 17 residues in the CDR3. CDR3 region: CASSVMRDRTSTDTQYF. The CDR3, as DNA: TGTGCCAGCAGCGTAATGAGGGACCGAACTAGCACAGATACGCAGTATTTT.

This chain connects TRBV14 to TRBJ1-4; possible D gene TRBD1, 6 bases. Looked up from germline, CDR1 is SGHDN and CDR2 is FVKESK. The V end was cut by 4 bases, the J end by 8 bases, with 14 bases between. The CDR3 covers 14 residues. CDR3 DNA sequence: TGTGCCAGCAGCCCTTCGACAGGTATCGAAAAACTGTTTTTT. Protein product: CASSPSTGIEKLFF. Variable domain in full (rest from reference TRBV14 and TRBJ1-4): EAGVTQFPSHSVIEKGQTVTLRCDPISGHDNLYWYRRVMGKEIKFLLHFVKESKQDESGMPNNRFLAERTGGTYSTLKVQPAELEDSGVYFCASSPSTGIEKLFFGSGTQLSVL.

This clonotype has more than one count but fewer than ten. A single base separates this from a much larger clone, so it may be a read error. This chain links TRBV20-1 with TRBJ2-1, with D possibly being TRBD1 (6 bases). From germline, CDR1 is DFQATT and CDR2 SNEGSKA (reference sequence). This CDR3 comprises 13 residues. The CDR3 here is CSARSTGNKEQFF. The CDR3 DNA is TGCAGTGCTCGATCTACAGGGAACAAGGAGCAGTTCTTC.

This clonotype was counted ten times or more. J is TRBJ1-5 and V is TRBV9; D gene uncertain. CDR3 length equals 14 residues. CDR1 and CDR2 (germline): SGDLS, YYNGEE. The germline V and J ends were trimmed by 4 bases and 3 bases, with 11 bases remaining between them. The CDR3 nucleotides read TGTGCCAGCAGCCCTGACACCGTCAATCAGCCCCAGCATTTT. Its translation: CASSPDTVNQPQHF.

At least ten counts were recorded for this clonotype. This chain links TRBV6-6 with TRBJ2-5; D unclear. The CDR3 has 13 amino acids. Germline V CDR1 and CDR2: MNHNY, SVGAGI (reference sequence). V was shortened by 6 bases and J by 5 bases, with 13 bases between the two germline ends. The CDR3 DNA reads as TGTGCCAGCAGCCCAGTCCATGCGGAGACCCAGTACTTC. As protein: CASSPVHAETQYF.

V gene TRBV19 combines with J gene TRBJ2-2, with no clear D. V gave up 7 bases and J gave up 4 bases, with 13 bases separating them. The CDR3 has 14 amino acids. Germline V gene sequence: CDR1 LNHDA, CDR2 SQIVND (reference sequence). The CDR3 here is CASTPEWSTGELFF. The CDR3 region has the DNA TGTGCCAGTACTCCCGAGTGGAGCACCGGGGAGCTGTTTTTT.

Many counts were recorded for this clonotype. This sequence joins TRBV6-5 and TRBJ1-1; D might be TRBD1 (5 bases). The CDR3 consists of 15 residues. Germline V CDR1 and CDR2: MNHEY, SVGAGI. V dropped 2 bases and J dropped 2 bases, with 12 bases sitting between them. The CDR3 sequence: CASSYQGQANTEAFF. The CDR3 DNA is TGTGCCAGCAGTTACCAGGGCCAAGCTAACACTGAAGCTTTCTTT.

Concerning this clonotype: A much larger clone is a single base away; this may be a read error. V usage is TRBV7-8 and J usage is TRBJ2-2; D is unclear. CDR1 is SGHVS and CDR2 is FQNEAQ in the germline V gene. Trimming removed 6 bases at V and 2 bases at J, with 7 bases between. CDR3 length: 13 amino acids. CDR3 DNA sequence: TGTGCCAGCAGATCAGTTAACACCGGGGAGCTGTTTTTT. Translation gives CASRSVNTGELFF.

This clonotype appeared many times. The chain carries TRBV20-1 and TRBJ2-1; weak D call: TRBD1 (6 bases). CDR3 length equals 14 residues. The ends were cut back, 2 bases at V and 3 bases at J, with 11 bases in the middle. CDR1 DFQATT and CDR2 SNEGSKA come from the germline V gene (reference sequence). The CDR3 is CSARRTVGYNEQFF. CDR3 DNA: TGCAGTGCTAGAAGGACAGTGGGCTACAATGAGCAGTTCTTC.

This clonotype was seen only a few times. The chain recombines TRBV27 with TRBJ1-5; possible D gene TRBD1, 5 bases. The CDR3 loop spans 15 amino acids. With 5 bases removed from V and 4 bases from J, the gap between germline ends came to 15 bases. Germline loops: CDR1 MNHEY, CDR2 SMNVEV (reference sequence). DNA of the CDR3: TGTGCCAGCAGTCCGTATGACAGCTTAAATCAGCCCCAGCATTTT. It codes for CASSPYDSLNQPQHF.

This clonotype was found many times. V is TRBV24-1 and J is TRBJ2-1; the D is unclear. CDR1 and CDR2 (germline): KGHDR, SFDVKD. This CDR3 is built from 15 residues. Trimming removed 8 bases at V and 1 base at J, with 14 bases between. CDR3 bases: TGTGCCACCATGGCAGGATCCCAGTCCTACAATGAGCAGTTCTTC. It codes for CATMAGSQSYNEQFF.

Turning to this clonotype: A single base separates this from a much larger clone, so it may be a read error. The chain joins TRBV25-1 to TRBJ1-2; unclear D gene. The CDR3 is 13 residues long. CDR1 and CDR2 from the germline V gene are MGHDK and SYGVNS. CDR3 sequence: CSSSGQNFYGYTF. DNA of the CDR3: TGTTCCAGCAGTGGGCAGAATTTCTATGGCTACACCTTC.

The chain has TRBV29-1 and TRBJ2-2; unclear D gene. The length of the CDR3 is 14 residues. V was pared by 4 bases and J by 2 bases, with 11 bases between. Per germline, CDR1 SQVTM and CDR2 ANQGSEA. The CDR3, as DNA: TGCAGCGTTGTCTGTCTAGAAAACACCGGGGAGCTGTTTTTT. Translated: CSVVCLENTGELFF.

V is TRBV12-3 or TRBV12-4 and J is TRBJ2-7, with TRBD2 as a possible D gene (5 bases). The CDR3 loop spans 17 amino acids. Trimming took off 5 bases at V and 3 bases at J, with 23 bases between the two ends. Written as DNA, the CDR3 is TGTGCCAGCAGTCGCCGGGATATCCTCACCCAGGACTACGAGCAGTACTTC. The encoded protein is CASSRRDILTQDYEQYF.

The V gene is TRBV5-1, the J gene TRBJ1-4; D is ambiguous. In germline, CDR1 is SGHRS, CDR2 YFSETQ. The CDR3 loop spans 14 amino acids. V was trimmed by 4 bases and J by 0 bases, leaving 7 bases between them. The CDR3 protein is CASSRGTTNEKLFF. CDR3 DNA sequence: TGCGCCAGCAGCCGTGGAACAACTAATGAAAAACTGTTTTTT.

This clonotype occurred a few times. This rearrangement joins TRBV28 to TRBJ2-1, with D possibly TRBD1 on 6 matching bases. Looked up from germline, CDR1 is MDHEN and CDR2 is SYDVKM. The V end lost 2 bases, the J end lost 5 bases, and 13 bases lay between the germline ends. The CDR3 is 15 amino acids. The CDR3 spells CASSLPRGWDNEQFF. CDR3 DNA: TGTGCCAGCAGTTTACCCAGGGGATGGGACAATGAGCAGTTCTTC.

A few counts support this clonotype. The rearrangement links TRBV30 to TRBJ1-2, with D perhaps matching TRBD1 (6 bases). Trimming cost V 2 bases and J 3 bases, with 10 bases left between them. The CDR3 is 13 residues long. In germline, CDR1 is GTSNPN, CDR2 SVGIG (reference sequence). The CDR3 DNA reads as TGTGCCTGGAGTTGGAACAGGGACTATGGCTACACCTTC. It is translated as CAWSWNRDYGYTF.

This clonotype has at least ten counts. The chain is built from TRBV7-9 and TRBJ2-3; 7 bases match TRBD1. The CDR3 is 12 amino acids. Per the germline V gene, CDR1 is SEHNR and CDR2 is FQNEAQ (reference sequence). V lost 4 bases to trimming and J lost 6 bases; unmatched junction nucleotides: 1. The CDR3 sequence is CASSSTGDTQYF. DNA for the CDR3: TGTGCCAGCAGCTCGACAGGGGATACGCAGTATTTT.

This clonotype was detected only a few times. J is TRBJ1-5 and V is TRBV3-1; 8 bases fit TRBD1. CDR1 LGHDT and CDR2 YNNKEL come from the germline V gene (reference sequence). CDR3 length: 15 residues. The V and J ends lost 5 bases and 5 bases, in that order; junction bases with no gene match: 8. The CDR3 loop is CASSATGTGHQPQHF. The CDR3 DNA follows: TGTGCCAGCAGCGCAACAGGGACAGGCCATCAGCCCCAGCATTTT.

This clonotype was seen at least ten times. V gene TRBV7-2 combines with J gene TRBJ2-7, with TRBD2 matching over 9 bases. The V segment lost 1 base and the J segment 2 bases; nucleotides outside the gene matches: 3. CDR3 length: 15 residues. CDR1 and CDR2 from the germline V gene are SGHTA and FQGNSA. The CDR3 DNA is TGTGCCAGCAGCTTAGGGACTAGCGTTACCTACGAGCAGTACTTC. Translating it yields CASSLGTSVTYEQYF.

The genes are TRBV30 and TRBJ1-2; D is unresolved. Germline V gives CDR1 GTSNPN, CDR2 SVGIG (reference sequence). The CDR3 sequence is 13 residues long. The ends were cut back, 3 bases at V and 8 bases at J, with 16 bases in the middle. CDR3 loop: CAWRSQPNGGYTF. Written as DNA, the CDR3 is TGTGCCTGGAGGAGTCAACCGAACGGGGGCTACACCTTC.